These 5 T cell receptor beta chains were all obtained from the same sample, sequenced in a study of blood T cell repertoires in COVID-19. Using immunoSEQ multiplex PCR, the repertoire was profiled, and TCRdb retains in-frame clones only, with some absent. The table has roughly 300,000 clones, roughly 90% seen once. The sequenced sample consisted of PBMCs or T cells enriched from blood (not recorded which). These receptors were collected from a woman in her 30s who had recovered from COVID-19.

The genes are TRBV12-3 or TRBV12-4 and TRBJ2-5, with 11 bases aligning to TRBD1. CDR3 size: 13 residues. Trimming took 4 bases from V and 5 from J; bases not matched to a gene: 0. The CDR3 DNA reads TGTGCCAGCAGTTGGGACAGGGGGGAGACCCAGTACTTC. Its protein is CASSWDRGETQYF.

V usage is TRBV2 and J usage is TRBJ1-1, with 9 bases that match TRBD1. This CDR3 has 20 amino acids. Losses at the gene ends were 7 bases for V and 1 base for J; bases not matched to a gene: 22. Germline CDR1 is SNHLY and CDR2 is FYNNEI. This chain's CDR3 is CASIQRPGYRGHDSNTEAFF. The CDR3 coding sequence is TGTGCCAGCATCCAACGTCCTGGTTACAGGGGGCACGACTCGAACACTGAAGCTTTCTTT.

This chain's CDR3 is CASTGGRAGGEQYF. CDR3 coding DNA: TGTGCCAGCACGGGCGGGAGGGCCGGCGGCGAGCAGTACTTC. This rearrangement joins TRBV5-4 to TRBJ2-7, with 9 positions matching TRBD2. The CDR3 length is 14 residues. V was clipped by 6 bases and J by 6 bases; unmatched bases: 10. Germline V gives CDR1 SGHNT, CDR2 YYREEE (reference sequence).

The chain recombines TRBV5-4 with TRBJ1-6; D may be TRBD1 (5 bases). This CDR3 spans 15 amino acids. Germline CDR1 SGHNT, CDR2 YYREEE (reference sequence). Trimming removed 5 bases from V and 8 bases from J, with 17 bases in between. This chain's CDR3 is CASRTGGSVDSPLHF. The CDR3 coding sequence is TGTGCCAGCAGAACCGGGGGTTCGGTGGATTCACCCCTCCACTTT.

The table lists this clone with a few counts. This rearrangement joins TRBV30 to TRBJ1-1; no clear D. Germline CDR1 reads GTSNPN; CDR2 reads SVGIG (reference sequence). The CDR3 loop spans 14 amino acids. Deletions cut 2 bases from V and 4 bases from J, with 14 bases between. For the CDR3, the DNA is TGTGCCTGGAGTACGGACCGGGGAGGCACTGAAGCTTTCTTT. Translated, it gives CAWSTDRGGTEAFF.